A single sample is the source of the 4 T cell receptor beta chains below, sequenced in a study of T cell repertoires in cytomegalovirus infection. These receptors lack a known antigen. Using its own MiXCR run on the reads, TCRdb lists one record per CDR3 protein. The sample holds around 85,000 distinct CDR3 sequences, about half seen once. Sequenced here: CD8+ T cells from cultured PBMCs, sampled from culture after CMV antigen stimulation. These receptors originate from a human donor in good health (CMV status not recorded). Some clones in this sample may be carry-over from other donors' samples.

This clonotype has a handful of counts. The chain combines TRBV7-8 with TRBJ2-1, with 8 nucleotides matching TRBD2. The CDR3 consists of 15 residues. The germline gives CDR1 SGHVS, CDR2 FQNEAQ. V was clipped by 3 bases and J by 2 bases; unmatched bases: 3. The CDR3 DNA follows: TGTGCCAGCAGCTTCATAGCGGGAACCTACAATGAGCAGTTCTTC. Amino acids: CASSFIAGTYNEQFF.

The chain uses TRBV4-2 and TRBJ1-2; no reliable D call. Per germline, CDR1 LGHNA and CDR2 YNFKEQ. The CDR3 consists of 17 residues. Trimming left V 1 base short and J 5 bases short, with 20 bases between. As DNA, the CDR3 is TGTGCCAGCAGCCAAGTCGGCGGAGGTGGCGCAGGATATGGCTACACCTTC. Encoded protein: CASSQVGGGGAGYGYTF.

J is TRBJ2-5 and V is TRBV7-9; 7 nucleotides match TRBD1. From germline, CDR1 is SEHNR and CDR2 FQNEAQ (reference sequence). Losses at the gene ends were 4 bases for V and 3 bases for J; bases not matched to a gene: 5. This CDR3 region has 14 residues. CDR3 amino acids: CASSSGTDEETQYF. DNA for the CDR3: TGTGCCAGCAGCTCGGGGACAGACGAAGAGACCCAGTACTTC.

V gene TRBV7-8 combines with J gene TRBJ2-7; the D gene is possibly TRBD1 (5 bases). Germline V gives CDR1 SGHVS, CDR2 FQNEAQ. The ends were cut back, 1 base at V and 6 bases at J, with 7 bases in the middle. The CDR3 totals 12 residues. CDR3 sequence reads: CASSLGQFEQYF. The CDR3 DNA reads as TGTGCCAGCAGCTTAGGACAGTTCGAGCAGTACTTC.